This T cell receptor (beta chain) is drawn from a study of blood T cell repertoires in COVID-19. Study summary: The United States, Italy and Spain provided the acute and convalescent COVID-19 samples.

TCRdb's table, derived via immunoSEQ multiplex PCR, lists solely in-frame clones and lacks some. There are under 200,000 clones in the sample; roughly 90% occur only once, and 6.5% to 9.5% lies in the top ten. This clone has just a few counts. CDR3 length equals 15 residues. Per the germline V gene, CDR1 is SGDLS and CDR2 is YYNGEE. Trimming pared 0 bases from V and 8 bases from J, leaving 17 bases between. The study recruited people aged roughly 18 to 95 years across approximately 24 US areas. Cohorts were based on clinical histories the participants reported. Donors in Cohort 3 counted as recovered after two negative PCRs, clearance, or symptom resolution.

The sample was PBMCs or T cells enriched from blood (not recorded which). The clonotype originates from a woman between 18 and 29 years old who had recovered from COVID-19. The V and J genes are TRBV9 and TRBJ1-1; D unresolved. The CDR3 loop is CASSVESGLTSEAFF. The DNA for the CDR3 is TGTGCCAGCAGCGTAGAATCAGGACTTACCTCCGAAGCTTTCTTT.